Below, 20 T cell receptor beta chains from the same sample are listed, as sequenced in a study of T-cell reconstitution after alpha-beta-depleted transplantation in children. Using unique molecular identifiers, the investigators prepared the TCRbeta library. TCRdb reanalysed the PCR reads using MiXCR and keeps one entry per CDR3 protein. The data contain 780,000 or so distinct CDR3 sequences, 15% to 20% of them singletons. Sequences were derived from PBMCs, mostly from graft donor cells, sampled 360 days after TCRalphabeta/CD19-depleted stem cell transplant. These receptors originate from a male patient between 10 and 17 years old who had a stem cell transplant for acute lymphoblastic leukemia, so the T cells may come from the graft donor.

The chain links TRBV6-1 to TRBJ1-6, with 8 bases aligning to TRBD1. The junction had 22 bases not matched to a gene; V was cut back by 6 bases and J by 9 bases. From germline, CDR1 is MNHNS and CDR2 SASEGT. The CDR3 contains 19 residues. DNA for the CDR3: TGTGCCAGCAGCCCCCCAGGGGGCCCTTTAAGGCCGATGAGTTCACCCCTCCACTTT. This encodes CASSPPGGPLRPMSSPLHF.

This clonotype was found a few times. The chain has TRBV15 and TRBJ1-1; no clear D. The CDR3 totals 14 residues. Germline loops: CDR1 LNHNV, CDR2 YYDKDF (reference sequence). V gave up 1 base and J gave up 6 bases, with 12 bases separating them. CDR3 residues: CATSRGGPLAEAFF. The CDR3 DNA sequence: TGTGCCACCAGCAGAGGCGGGCCTTTAGCTGAAGCTTTCTTT.

This clonotype was observed a few times. This chain connects TRBV6-2 or TRBV6-3 to TRBJ2-5; perhaps D is TRBD1 or TRBD2 (6 bases each). In germline, CDR1 is MNHEY, CDR2 SVGEGT. V lost 3 bases and J 5 bases, leaving 13 bases between the germline ends. The CDR3 has 14 amino acids. The CDR3 DNA is TGTGCCAGCAGTTATGGCCGGGGGCGGGAGACCCAGTACTTC. Translating gives CASSYGRGRETQYF.

J is TRBJ2-1 and V is TRBV29-1; no reliable D call. Germline V gene data show CDR1 as SQVTM and CDR2 as ANQGSEA. The CDR3 has 14 amino acids. The ends were cut back, 4 bases at V and 0 bases at J, with 10 bases in the middle. Here the CDR3 DNA reads TGCAGCGTTGGTAGGTTACTCTCCTACAATGAGCAGTTCTTC. Amino acids: CSVGRLLSYNEQFF.

The table lists this clonotype with many counts. V is TRBV5-1 and J is TRBJ1-5; 9 nucleotides agree with TRBD1. From germline, CDR1 is SGHRS and CDR2 YFSETQ. This CDR3 is built from 15 residues. The V and J ends lost 4 bases and 4 bases, in that order; junction bases with no gene match: 6. The CDR3 here is CASSPDRGRNQPQHF. CDR3 in DNA: TGCGCCAGCAGCCCGGACAGGGGCCGGAATCAGCCCCAGCATTTT.

This clonotype occurred a few times. The V call is TRBV7-3, the J call TRBJ1-1, with D hard to call. The CDR3 has 15 residues. Germline V gives CDR1 SGHTA, CDR2 FQGTGA. Trimming took 2 bases from V and 11 from J, leaving 21 bases between them. As DNA, the CDR3 is TGTGCCAGCAGCTTAGAGCCCCCGGGCCCCAGGAAGGCTTTCTTT. This encodes CASSLEPPGPRKAFF.

This clonotype has more than one count but fewer than ten. The chain couples TRBV5-1 to TRBJ2-2, with D tentatively TRBD1 (5 bases). This CDR3 comprises 14 residues. Germline CDR1 SGHRS, CDR2 YFSETQ. With 1 base removed from V and 4 bases from J, the gap between germline ends came to 8 bases. The CDR3 DNA is TGCGCCAGCAGCTTGAGACAGATCACCGGGGAGCTGTTTTTT. Translating it yields CASSLRQITGELFF.

The chain is built from TRBV4-1 and TRBJ2-1, with 12 bases fitting TRBD2. J lost 9 bases, V lost 4 bases, and 7 bases had no gene match. Per the germline V gene, CDR1 is MGHRA and CDR2 is YSYEKL. The CDR3 is made up of 15 amino acids. CDR3 loop: CASSRLAGAWGEQFF. In DNA form, the CDR3 reads TGCGCCAGCAGCCGACTAGCGGGAGCGTGGGGTGAGCAGTTCTTC.

The chain uses TRBV12-3 or TRBV12-4 and TRBJ2-1; tentative D call: TRBD1 (6 bases). The germline V and J ends were trimmed by 4 bases and 4 bases, with 14 bases remaining between them. The CDR3 length is 15 residues. The CDR3 sequence: CASSYGRGKYNEQFF. The CDR3 coding sequence is TGTGCCAGCAGTTACGGCAGGGGAAAATACAATGAGCAGTTCTTC.

This chain uses TRBV5-1 with TRBJ2-7; D not resolved. Trimming cost V 0 bases and J 2 bases, with 9 bases left between them. The CDR3 totals 14 residues. The germline V gene encodes CDR1 SGHRS and CDR2 YFSETQ. The CDR3 DNA reads TGCGCCAGCAGCTTGGTAGCACAGACCTACGAGCAGTACTTC. Protein sequence: CASSLVAQTYEQYF.

The gene calls are TRBV2 and TRBJ2-3; tentatively, D is TRBD2 (5 bases). Germline V gene lookup returns CDR1 SNHLY and CDR2 FYNNEI. The CDR3 contains 16 residues. The V and J ends lost 3 bases and 6 bases respectively, with 19 bases between them. In DNA, the CDR3 is TGTGCCAGCAGTGACCCCTCGAGCATGGGAGCGGATACGCAGTATTTT. This encodes CASSDPSSMGADTQYF.

This rearrangement joins TRBV5-1 to TRBJ1-1, with a tentative D call TRBD1 (6 bases). V was shortened by 6 bases and J by 1 base, with 13 bases between the two germline ends. CDR1 SGHRS and CDR2 YFSETQ come from the germline V gene. The CDR3 totals 14 residues. This CDR3 reads CASMWTVGNTEAFF. The CDR3 bases are TGCGCCAGCATGTGGACAGTGGGGAACACTGAAGCTTTCTTT.

In this sample, this clonotype turned up many times. V and J are TRBV6-5 and TRBJ1-2, with D unclear. In germline, CDR1 is MNHEY, CDR2 SVGAGI. The CDR3 contains 15 residues. Trimming left V 2 bases short and J 0 bases short, with 10 bases between. The CDR3 sequence is CASSYRRLTNYGYTF. The CDR3 DNA reads as TGTGCCAGCAGTTACCGGCGTCTCACTAACTATGGCTACACCTTC.

The chain joins TRBV12-3 or TRBV12-4 to TRBJ2-3, with 7 positions matching TRBD2. Trimming took 1 base from V and 6 from J; bases not matched to a gene: 4. The CDR3 spans 14 residues. CDR3 DNA: TGTGCCAGCAGTTTAGGGCGGGAGAAGGATACGCAGTATTTT. Its protein product is CASSLGREKDTQYF.

In the case of this clonotype: With a much larger clone just one base away, this may be a read error. The V gene is TRBV7-6, the J gene TRBJ2-7; D is perhaps TRBD2 (5 bases). The CDR3 loop spans 15 amino acids. Germline V gives CDR1 SGHVS, CDR2 FNYEAQ. V was clipped by 1 base and J by 8 bases, with 18 bases between them. The CDR3 loop reads CASSLGAARGNKQYF. The DNA for the CDR3 is TGTGCCAGCAGCTTAGGTGCGGCCCGGGGTAACAAGCAGTACTTC.

The chain joins TRBV24-1 to TRBJ2-1; the D gene could be TRBD1 or TRBD2 (5 bases each). V was cut by 5 bases and J by 0 bases, with 16 bases left in between. In germline, CDR1 is KGHDR, CDR2 SFDVKD. The CDR3 loop spans 17 amino acids. The CDR3 reads CATSGVRWGTSYNEQFF. In DNA form, the CDR3 reads TGTGCCACCAGTGGCGTGAGGTGGGGGACCTCCTACAATGAGCAGTTCTTC.

The chain joins TRBV12-3 or TRBV12-4 to TRBJ2-2; 8 bases are shared with TRBD2. The CDR3 consists of 17 residues. The junction had 13 bases not matched to a gene; V was cut back by 7 bases and J by 3 bases. CDR3 sequence reads: CASTRSGVGGYTGELFF. As DNA, the CDR3 is TGTGCCAGCACCCGTAGCGGGGTCGGTGGGTACACCGGGGAGCTGTTTTTT.

This clonotype has ten or more counts. V gene TRBV12-3 or TRBV12-4 combines with J gene TRBJ2-4; perhaps TRBD2 as D (6 bases). V lost 3 bases to trimming and J lost 1 base, with 16 bases between them. The CDR3 contains 17 residues. This CDR3 reads CASSFGYGSVAKNIQYF. In DNA, the CDR3 is TGTGCCAGCAGTTTTGGGTACGGGAGCGTGGCCAAAAACATTCAGTACTTC.

This clonotype was detected many times. This rearrangement joins TRBV9 to TRBJ2-5; D may match TRBD1 or TRBD2 (5 bases each). Trimming pared 3 bases from V and 1 base from J, leaving 10 bases between. This CDR3 has 14 amino acids. Germline lookup yields CDR1 SGDLS and CDR2 YYNGEE. This chain's CDR3 is CASSEGPPQETQYF. CDR3 nucleotide sequence: TGTGCCAGCAGCGAGGGACCGCCCCAAGAGACCCAGTACTTC.

The chain combines TRBV5-1 with TRBJ2-2; 9 nucleotides line up with TRBD2. This CDR3 has 19 residues. V trimming: 1 base; J trimming: 1 base; junction bases outside the gene matches: 11. CDR1 SGHRS and CDR2 YFSETQ come from the germline V gene. Here the CDR3 DNA reads TGCGCCAGCAGCTTGTTCTCTCCTAGCGGGACGATGAACACCGGGGAGCTGTTTTTT. Protein product: CASSLFSPSGTMNTGELFF.